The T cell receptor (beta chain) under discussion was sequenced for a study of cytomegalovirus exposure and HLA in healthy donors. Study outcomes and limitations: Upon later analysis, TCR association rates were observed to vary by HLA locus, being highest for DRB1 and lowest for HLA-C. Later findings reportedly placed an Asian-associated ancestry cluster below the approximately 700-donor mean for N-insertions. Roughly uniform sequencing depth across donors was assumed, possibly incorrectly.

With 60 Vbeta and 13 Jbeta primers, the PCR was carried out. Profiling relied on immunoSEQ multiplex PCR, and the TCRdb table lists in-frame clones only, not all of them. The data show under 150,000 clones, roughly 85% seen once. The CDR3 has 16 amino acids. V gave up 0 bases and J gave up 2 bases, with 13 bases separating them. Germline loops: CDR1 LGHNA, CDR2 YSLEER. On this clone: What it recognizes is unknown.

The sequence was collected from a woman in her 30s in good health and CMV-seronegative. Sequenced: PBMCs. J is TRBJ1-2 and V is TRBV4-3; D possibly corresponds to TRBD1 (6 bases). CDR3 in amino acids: CASSQDSTGANYGYTF. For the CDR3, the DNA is TGCGCCAGCAGCCAAGATTCGACAGGCGCAAACTATGGCTACACCTTC.